These 28 T cell receptor beta chains originate from one sample sequenced in a study of cytomegalovirus exposure and HLA in healthy donors. The PCR made use of 60 Vbeta and 13 Jbeta primers. The protocol was immunoSEQ multiplex PCR, while the TCRdb copy is restricted to in-frame clones and leaves out a portion. The sample has around 92,000 clones, roughly 80% seen once. Specimen: PBMCs. These receptors came from a man aged 55 to 70 in good health and CMV-seropositive.

The rearrangement links TRBV6-5 to TRBJ2-1; 9 positions match TRBD1. The CDR3 spans 15 residues. V gave up 5 bases and J gave up 2 bases; unmatched junction bases: 4. Germline V CDR1 and CDR2: MNHEY, SVGAGI. CDR3 loop: CASSLRDRAYNEQFF. CDR3 in DNA: TGTGCCAGCAGTCTCCGGGACAGGGCCTACAATGAGCAGTTCTTC.

The chain combines TRBV11-2 with TRBJ2-1; possibly TRBD2 for D (7 bases). The V gene lost 6 bases and the J gene lost 5 bases, with 17 bases spanning the gap. This CDR3 region has 15 residues. Germline CDR1 SGHAT, CDR2 FQNNGV. The CDR3 spells CASRGLRGAHNEQFF. DNA for the CDR3: TGTGCCAGCAGGGGACTCCGGGGGGCCCACAATGAGCAGTTCTTC.

The chain carries TRBV27 and TRBJ1-6, with D unclear. Trimming shortened V by 3 bases and J by 7 bases, and 13 bases separated the two germline ends. The germline V gene encodes CDR1 MNHEY and CDR2 SMNVEV (reference sequence). This CDR3 has 15 residues. The CDR3 protein is CASSFFGGNNSPLHF. CDR3 nucleotide sequence: TGTGCCAGCAGTTTTTTCGGAGGGAACAATTCACCCCTCCACTTT.

V usage is TRBV7-2 and J usage is TRBJ2-2; no clear D. Germline V gives CDR1 SGHTA, CDR2 FQGNSA. The V end lost 2 bases, the J end lost 7 bases, and 17 bases lay between the germline ends. The CDR3 is 16 amino acids. CDR3 in amino acids: CASSLSKMAGHGELFF. In DNA, the CDR3 is TGTGCCAGCAGCTTATCTAAAATGGCAGGTCACGGGGAGCTGTTTTTT.

V usage is TRBV30 and J usage is TRBJ1-2; the match to TRBD1 covers 7 bases. Trimming took 2 bases from V and 4 from J; bases not matched to a gene: 4. Germline values: CDR1 GTSNPN, CDR2 SVGIG (reference sequence). The CDR3 sequence is 13 residues long. CDR3 nucleotides: TGTGCCTGGAGTTTTCAGGGGGTCTATGGCTACACCTTC. It encodes CAWSFQGVYGYTF.

V and J are TRBV6-5 and TRBJ1-4, with 8 positions matching TRBD1. The CDR3 contains 13 residues. With V trimmed by 5 bases and J by 10 bases, 6 bases remained unmatched. CDR1 and CDR2 (germline): MNHEY, SVGAGI. For the CDR3, the DNA is TGTGCCAGCAGTCGTTCAGGGGGCGGAAAACTGTTTTTT. It translates to CASSRSGGGKLFF.

The rearrangement joins TRBV6-1 to TRBJ2-5, with TRBD1 identical over 8 bases. The DNA end is a closer match to TRBJ2-7, so the J assignment may be wrong. There are 15 residues in the CDR3. CDR1 MNHNS and CDR2 SASEGT come from the germline V gene. This CDR3 is CASSLRGTGAYEQYF. CDR3 nucleotides: TGTGCCAGCAGTTTAAGAGGGACAGGAGCCTACGAGCAGTACTTC.

A word on this clone: The junction and the germline gene differ at one end; a read error may be behind it. The chain employs TRBV29-1 and TRBJ2-5; D may be TRBD2 (6 bases). CDR1 and CDR2 (germline): SQVTM, ANQGSEA. The CDR3 covers 13 residues. The CDR3 protein is CSVETDYQEAQYF. DNA of the CDR3: TGCAGCGTTGAGACGGACTACCAAGAGGCCCAGTACTTC. The full variable domain, with the rest looked up from reference TRBV29-1 and TRBJ2-5, is SAVISQKPSRDICQRGTSLTIQCQVDSQVTMMFWYRQQPGQSLTLIATANQGSEATYESGFVIDKFPISRPNLTFSTLTVSNMSPEDSSIYLCSVETDYQEAQYFGPGTRLLVL.

The V gene is TRBV6-6, the J gene TRBJ2-7; the D gene is possibly TRBD1 (7 bases). V lost 6 bases, J lost 2 bases, and 14 bases lay in between. The germline CDR1 and CDR2 sequences are MNHNY and SVGAGI (reference sequence). CDR3 length: 14 amino acids. The CDR3 DNA reads TGTGCCAGCAGACGCGGGACAGACGCCTACGAGCAGTACTTC. Translated: CASRRGTDAYEQYF.

This chain connects TRBV29-1 to TRBJ2-3; 9 bases match TRBD1. This CDR3 spans 16 amino acids. V trimming: 6 bases; J trimming: 3 bases; junction bases outside the gene matches: 13. The germline V gene encodes CDR1 SQVTM and CDR2 ANQGSEA. CDR3 DNA: TGCAGCGTCAACACCGGGACAGGGACCCTGACAGATACGCAGTATTTT. Protein product: CSVNTGTGTLTDTQYF.

A few counts support this clone. The CDR3, as DNA: TGTGCCAGCAGCACTGACAGTCTCGACGGCTACACCTTC. Translation: CASSTDSLDGYTF. The chain combines TRBV7-6 with TRBJ1-2, with D possibly being TRBD1 (5 bases). Trimming shortened V by 5 bases and J by 8 bases, and 15 bases separated the two germline ends. Germline assignment: CDR1 SGHVS and CDR2 FNYEAQ. The CDR3 is made up of 13 amino acids. Based on the CDR3 plus reference TRBV7-6 and TRBJ1-2, the full variable domain is GAGVSQSPRYKVTKRGQDVALRCDPISGHVSLYWYRQALGQGPEFLTYFNYEAQQDKSGLPNDRFSAERPEGSISTLTIQRTEQRDSAMYRCASSTDSLDGYTFGSGTRLTVV.

The genes are TRBV6-5 and TRBJ1-1; a possible D gene is TRBD1 (5 bases). Trimming cost V 7 bases and J 2 bases, with 14 bases left between them. CDR1 is MNHEY and CDR2 is SVGAGI in the germline V gene. CDR3 length equals 14 residues. CDR3 sequence reads: CASKRGISNTEAFF. In DNA, the CDR3 is TGTGCCAGCAAAAGGGGCATAAGTAACACTGAAGCTTTCTTT.

Remarks on this clone: The junction does not match germline at one end; this may be a read error. This rearrangement joins TRBV30 to TRBJ2-7; no definite D call. This CDR3 spans 12 amino acids. The germline CDR1 and CDR2 sequences are GTSNPN and SVGIG (reference sequence). The CDR3 bases are TGTGCCTGGAGTGTACGGTCCTCCGAGCAGTACTTC. Encoded protein: CAWSVRSSEQYF.

This clone appeared once. This chain connects TRBV7-6 to TRBJ2-2; 9 positions match TRBD1. V lost 4 bases and J lost 7; bases outside the gene matches: 7. The germline gives CDR1 SGHVS, CDR2 FNYEAQ. This CDR3 region has 15 residues. The CDR3 loop reads CASSSGQGMVGELFF. CDR3 bases: TGTGCCAGCAGCTCCGGACAGGGGATGGTCGGGGAGCTGTTTTTT.

J is TRBJ1-1 and V is TRBV7-9; a weak D match, TRBD1 (6 bases). The V gene lost 1 base and the J gene lost 5 bases, with 14 bases spanning the gap. The CDR3 is made up of 15 amino acids. Germline CDR1 SEHNR, CDR2 FQNEAQ (reference sequence). The CDR3 coding sequence is TGTGCCAGCAGCTTAGGGCCCAGGGGTGGGACTGAAGCTTTCTTT. Residues: CASSLGPRGGTEAFF.

This clone came up a few times. The same CDR3 also results from other DNA sequences found in this sample. The genes are TRBV19 and TRBJ1-1; tentative D call: TRBD1 (6 bases). V was pared by 6 bases and J by 1 base, with 9 bases between. This CDR3 spans 13 amino acids. CDR1 LNHDA and CDR2 SQIVND come from the germline V gene (reference sequence). The CDR3 loop reads CASSLGQNTEAFF. In DNA, the CDR3 is TGTGCCAGTAGCCTGGGACAGAACACTGAAGCTTTCTTT.

The rearrangement uses TRBV18 and TRBJ1-4, with 9 nucleotides matching TRBD1. Germline V lookup: CDR1 KGHSH, CDR2 LQKENI. The CDR3 consists of 15 residues. J gave up 8 bases and V 4 bases, and 8 bases lay outside the gene matches. This chain's CDR3 is CASSLTGGEREKLFF. In nucleotides, the CDR3 is TGTGCCAGCTCACTTACAGGGGGCGAGCGAGAAAAACTGTTTTTT.

This clone was observed a single time. The V gene is TRBV9, the J gene TRBJ2-1; TRBD2 might be the D (6 bases). Trimming removed 3 bases from V and 5 bases from J, with 18 bases in between. This CDR3 spans 16 amino acids. Germline V gene data show CDR1 as SGDLS and CDR2 as YYNGEE. The CDR3 is CASSADPRGRNNEQFF. DNA of the CDR3: TGTGCCAGCAGCGCAGACCCCCGGGGGAGAAACAATGAGCAGTTCTTC.

Worth noting for this clone: This sample also contains other DNA sequences that code for the same CDR3. The gene calls are TRBV9 and TRBJ2-5; 11 positions match TRBD2. The junction had 6 bases not matched to a gene; V was cut back by 0 bases and J by 5 bases. Germline loops: CDR1 SGDLS, CDR2 YYNGEE. This CDR3 has 16 amino acids. The CDR3 region has the DNA TGTGCCAGCAGCGTAGGCCTAGCGGGGGGTCAGGAGACCCAGTACTTC. Protein sequence: CASSVGLAGGQETQYF.

The V gene is TRBV5-1, the J gene TRBJ1-2; 12 bases match TRBD1. The junction had 9 bases not matched to a gene; V was cut back by 0 bases and J by 6 bases. The CDR3 sequence is 17 residues long. Germline V lookup: CDR1 SGHRS, CDR2 YFSETQ. The CDR3 region is CASSLGPGTGGADGYTF. CDR3 bases: TGCGCCAGCAGCTTGGGCCCCGGGACAGGGGGCGCAGATGGCTACACCTTC. Full variable domain (remainder filled in from reference TRBV5-1 and TRBJ1-2): KAGVTQTPRYLIKTRGQQVTLSCSPISGHRSVSWYQQTPGQGLQFLFEYFSETQRNKGNFPGRFSGRQFSNSRSEMNVSTLELGDSALYLCASSLGPGTGGADGYTFGSGTRLTVV.

The chain couples TRBV7-2 to TRBJ2-7, with D possibly TRBD2 on 6 matching bases. V lost 3 bases, J lost 2 bases, and 8 bases lay in between. This CDR3 comprises 13 residues. Germline lookup yields CDR1 SGHTA and CDR2 FQGNSA. CDR3: CASSLRLAYEQYF. The CDR3 coding sequence is TGTGCCAGCAGCTTGAGACTAGCCTACGAGCAGTACTTC.

The chain uses TRBV7-9 and TRBJ2-5; 9 bases map to TRBD1. This CDR3 has 17 amino acids. CDR1 is SEHNR, CDR2 FQNEAQ, per germline (reference sequence). Trimming removed 2 bases from V and 5 bases from J; junction bases left unmatched: 12. CDR3 in amino acids: CASSLLDRGRSLETQYF. The CDR3, as DNA: TGTGCCAGCAGCTTATTAGACAGGGGGAGGTCCTTGGAGACCCAGTACTTC.

This clone was observed a single time. The chain joins TRBV2 to TRBJ2-3; D is ambiguous. The V gene lost 8 bases and the J gene lost 2 bases, with 11 bases spanning the gap. There are 13 residues in the CDR3. Looked up from germline, CDR1 is SNHLY and CDR2 is FYNNEI. CDR3 amino acids: CASSGRPTDTQYF. The CDR3, as DNA: TGTGCCAGCTCCGGCAGGCCCACAGATACGCAGTATTTT.

The rearrangement joins TRBV18 to TRBJ2-7; D possibly corresponds to TRBD2 (5 bases). Between the trimmed V and J ends, which lost 3 bases and 7 bases, there was a span of 10 bases. Germline loops: CDR1 KGHSH, CDR2 LQKENI. The length of the CDR3 is 12 residues. The CDR3 region is CASSPASGEQYF. Written as DNA, the CDR3 is TGTGCCAGCTCACCTGCCAGCGGAGAGCAGTACTTC. Using reference TRBV18 and TRBJ2-7 for the parts outside the CDR3, the full variable domain is NAGVMQNPRHLVRRRGQEARLRCSPMKGHSHVYWYRQLPEEGLKFMVYLQKENIIDESGMPKERFSAEFPKEGPSILRIQQVVRGDSAAYFCASSPASGEQYFGPGTRLTVT.

This chain's CDR3 is CASSLAMGTNTDTQYF. The DNA for the CDR3 is TGTGCCAGCAGCTTGGCGATGGGGACAAACACAGATACGCAGTATTTT. J is TRBJ2-3 and V is TRBV5-4; a possible D gene is TRBD1 (6 bases). Germline V gene data show CDR1 as SGHNT and CDR2 as YYREEE (reference sequence). V lost 0 bases and J 2 bases, leaving 13 bases between the germline ends. The CDR3 consists of 16 residues.

J is TRBJ2-3 and V is TRBV9, with a weak D call TRBD2 (5 bases). The germline V gene encodes CDR1 SGDLS and CDR2 YYNGEE. CDR3 length equals 14 residues. Trimming removed 6 bases from V and 7 bases from J, with 18 bases in between. CDR3 bases: TGTGCCAGCACCCCCAGCGACTATCACTATACGCAGTATTTT. Its translation: CASTPSDYHYTQYF. Based on the CDR3 plus reference TRBV9 and TRBJ2-3, the full variable domain is DSGVTQTPKHLITATGQRVTLRCSPRSGDLSVYWYQQSLDQGLQFLIQYYNGEERAKGNILERFSAQQFPDLHSELNLSSLELGDSALYFCASTPSDYHYTQYFGPGTRLTVL.

This chain uses TRBV19 with TRBJ2-7; 7 bases are shared with TRBD1. This CDR3 contains 15 residues. V trimming: 1 base; J trimming: 0 bases; junction bases outside the gene matches: 3. The germline V gene encodes CDR1 LNHDA and CDR2 SQIVND (reference sequence). This CDR3 reads CASSIGGGLSYEQYF. Here the CDR3 DNA reads TGTGCCAGTAGTATAGGAGGGGGCCTCTCCTACGAGCAGTACTTC. The whole variable domain, remainder taken from reference TRBV19 and TRBJ2-7, is DGGITQSPKYLFRKEGQNVTLSCEQNLNHDAMYWYRQDPGQGLRLIYYSQIVNDFQKGDIAEGYSVSREKKESFPLTVTSAQKNPTAFYLCASSIGGGLSYEQYFGPGTRLTVT.

The CDR3 DNA follows: TGCGCCAGCAGCAGGGGACAGAGGGACCAGTACTTC. It translates to CASSRGQRDQYF. The genes are TRBV5-1 and TRBJ2-7, with TRBD1 matching 7 bases. The CDR3 is 12 residues long. V shed 4 bases, J shed 10 bases, and the junction held 8 bases outside the gene matches. CDR1 is SGHRS, CDR2 YFSETQ, per germline.